One and the same sample provided the 14 T cell receptor beta chains below, sequenced in a study of CD4 T cells in relation to SARS-CoV-2 and coronaviruses. The repertoire was sequenced with immunoSEQ multiplex PCR; TCRdb's copy has only in-frame clones and lacks some. The sample lists about 41,000 clones; about 80% were seen once. No cognate antigen is known for these TCRs. The sequenced sample was naive CD4+ T cells from PBMCs, cultured in vitro. Regarding subset: naive CD4+ T cells isolated by negative enrichment. These receptors were taken from an adult with COVID-19.

The CDR3 loop is CATLSGRALNEQFF. The CDR3 DNA is TGTGCCACCCTGAGCGGGAGGGCCCTCAATGAGCAGTTCTTC. V gene TRBV28 combines with J gene TRBJ2-1, with 10 nucleotides matching TRBD2. Germline V gives CDR1 MDHEN, CDR2 SYDVKM. The CDR3 totals 14 residues. Trimming removed 10 bases from V and 6 bases from J; junction bases left unmatched: 9.

This chain uses TRBV6-1 with TRBJ2-7; a possible D gene is TRBD1 (5 bases). Trimming left V 0 bases short and J 3 bases short, with 21 bases between. Germline lookup yields CDR1 MNHNS and CDR2 SASEGT. The CDR3 has 18 amino acids. Written as DNA, the CDR3 is TGTGCCAGCAGTGAAGCTATTACCTACCAGGGATACGGCTACGAGCAGTACTTC. This codes for CASSEAITYQGYGYEQYF.

The gene calls are TRBV5-6 and TRBJ2-2; TRBD2 matches at 11 bases. CDR3 length equals 16 residues. CDR1 and CDR2 (germline): SGHDT, YYEEEE. J was trimmed by 7 bases and V by 4 bases; bases with no gene match: 9. For the CDR3, the DNA is TGTGCCAGCAGCCGCCTAGCGGGAGGTCAGGGCGGGGAGCTGTTTTTT. Its translation: CASSRLAGGQGGELFF.

CDR3 amino acids: CASIRRGGGAQPQHF. The CDR3 bases are TGTGCCAGCATTCGCAGAGGCGGAGGTGCTCAGCCCCAGCATTTT. This sequence joins TRBV28 and TRBJ1-5; D is unclear. The CDR3 has 15 amino acids. Looked up from germline, CDR1 is MDHEN and CDR2 is SYDVKM. With 7 bases removed from V and 6 bases from J, the gap between germline ends came to 19 bases.

In its sample, this clone was seen once. The chain joins TRBV7-3 to TRBJ2-3, with D hard to call. The length of the CDR3 is 14 residues. The germline gives CDR1 SGHTA, CDR2 FQGTGA. V was pared by 1 base and J by 3 bases, with 8 bases between. The CDR3 loop reads CASSLRLTTDTQYF. The CDR3, as DNA: TGTGCCAGCAGCTTAAGACTGACAACAGATACGCAGTATTTT. Drawing the rest from reference TRBV7-3 and TRBJ2-3, the complete variable domain is GAGVSQTPSNKVTEKGKYVELRCDPISGHTALYWYRQSLGQGPEFLIYFQGTGAADDSGLPNDRFFAVRPEGSVSTLKIQRTERGDSAVYLCASSLRLTTDTQYFGPGTRLTVL.

The chain uses TRBV7-6 and TRBJ1-1; TRBD1 matches 7 bases. Germline V gene data show CDR1 as SGHVS and CDR2 as FNYEAQ. Unmatched junction bases numbered 3, after V lost 5 bases and J lost 3 bases. This CDR3 is built from 13 residues. The CDR3 here is CASSQQGYTEAFF. CDR3 in DNA: TGTGCCAGCAGCCAACAGGGGTACACTGAAGCTTTCTTT.

V and J are TRBV3-1 (or the pseudogene TRBV3-2) and TRBJ2-6; 7 bases agree with TRBD1. V trimming: 4 bases; J trimming: 0 bases; junction bases outside the gene matches: 9. Germline-derived CDR1 and CDR2 are LGHDT and YNNKEL (reference sequence). This CDR3 region has 18 residues. The CDR3: CASSRPSGGSSGANVLTF. Written as DNA, the CDR3 is TGTGCCAGCAGCCGGCCCTCAGGGGGAAGCTCTGGGGCCAACGTCCTGACTTTC.

The CDR3 here is CASSPGRGNSPLHF. The CDR3 DNA reads as TGTGCCAGCAGCCCCGGACGGGGAAATTCACCCCTCCACTTT. V gene TRBV5-4 combines with J gene TRBJ1-6; D gene ambiguous. Trimming stripped 4 bases from V and 7 bases from J, with 12 bases between. CDR1 is SGHNT and CDR2 is YYREEE in the germline V gene (reference sequence). The CDR3 covers 14 residues.

J is TRBJ1-5 and V is TRBV6-2 or TRBV6-3; TRBD1 aligns across 7 bases. J gave up 0 bases and V 4 bases, and 3 bases lay outside the gene matches. This CDR3 contains 15 residues. Germline-derived CDR1 and CDR2 are MNHEY and SVGEGT. The CDR3 DNA sequence: TGTGCCAGCAGTTGGGGGACAGATAGCAATCAGCCCCAGCATTTT. Amino acids: CASSWGTDSNQPQHF.

The chain recombines TRBV3-1 (or the pseudogene TRBV3-2) with TRBJ2-3; D is ambiguous. This CDR3 has 13 amino acids. CDR1 and CDR2 from the germline V gene are LGHDT and YNNKEL (reference sequence). V was clipped by 4 bases and J by 2 bases, with 7 bases between them. CDR3 coding DNA: TGTGCCAGCAGCCTTATATACACAGATACGCAGTATTTT. This codes for CASSLIYTDTQYF.

J is TRBJ2-1 and V is TRBV27, with 10 bases lining up with TRBD2. The CDR3 runs 15 residues. Trimming took 5 bases from V and 2 from J; bases not matched to a gene: 3. Germline CDR1 is MNHEY and CDR2 is SMNVEV (reference sequence). CDR3 nucleotide sequence: TGTGCCAGCAGTCCAGCGGGAGGGCCCTACAATGAGCAGTTCTTC. The encoded protein is CASSPAGGPYNEQFF.

CDR3: CAWSLNGASGRGYEQYF. The CDR3 region has the DNA TGTGCCTGGAGCCTTAATGGGGCTAGCGGGAGGGGATACGAGCAGTACTTC. V gene TRBV30 combines with J gene TRBJ2-7; 12 nucleotides agree with TRBD2. This CDR3 comprises 17 residues. Germline CDR1 reads GTSNPN; CDR2 reads SVGIG (reference sequence). The V gene end was trimmed by 3 bases and the J gene end by 4 bases; junction bases not matched to a gene: 13.

This clone has just a few counts. The chain joins TRBV5-1 to TRBJ1-6; TRBD1 matches at 9 bases. Germline CDR1 reads SGHRS; CDR2 reads YFSETQ. This CDR3 is 13 amino acids long. V was pared by 4 bases and J by 9 bases, with 2 bases of the junction left unmatched. CDR3 in amino acids: CASSATGGSPLHF. The CDR3 DNA reads as TGCGCCAGCAGCGCGACAGGGGGTTCACCCCTCCACTTT.

This clone was counted a single time. The chain is built from TRBV6-5 and TRBJ1-1; perhaps TRBD1 as D (6 bases). V was shortened by 7 bases and J by 1 base, with 10 bases between the two germline ends. Looked up from germline, CDR1 is MNHEY and CDR2 is SVGAGI. This CDR3 region has 13 residues. The CDR3 coding sequence is TGTGCCAGCAAAGCAGGGGAGAACACTGAAGCTTTCTTT. As protein: CASKAGENTEAFF.